These 26 T cell receptor beta chains share one sample of origin, sequenced in a study of beta chain features in type 1 diabetes. General study points: TCRB CDR3s from Type 1 diabetes patients were moderately but significantly shorter in all four CD4+ subsets.

These receptors have no identified antigens. Investigators reverse transcribed all isolated RNA, so they sequenced expressed TCRB transcripts. Produced via immunoSEQ multiplex PCR; TCRdb's table is partial and in-frame only. This sample has 600,000 to 700,000 clones; about an eighth occur once, and the top ten carry more than 0.1%. What was sequenced was naive CD4+ T cells from blood. These receptors all come from a man aged 25 to 45 with type 1 diabetes.

The chain uses TRBV5-1 and TRBJ2-1; no definite D call. The V gene's germline CDR1 is SGHRS and CDR2 YFSETQ. There are 12 residues in the CDR3. V dropped 4 bases and J dropped 5 bases, with 7 bases sitting between them. This chain's CDR3 is CASSLPHNEQFF. The CDR3 nucleotides are TGCGCCAGCAGCCTACCCCACAATGAGCAGTTCTTC.

The V gene is TRBV5-1, the J gene TRBJ1-5; D gene uncertain. V was cut by 0 bases and J by 10 bases, with 17 bases left in between. The V gene's germline CDR1 is SGHRS and CDR2 YFSETQ. This CDR3 region has 15 residues. CDR3 region: CASSLEGHHESPQHF. In DNA, the CDR3 is TGCGCCAGCAGCTTGGAAGGGCACCATGAATCACCCCAGCATTTT.

There are a few counts of this clone. CDR3 protein: CASSPNRAFTF. CDR3 coding DNA: TGTGCCAGCAGTCCGAACAGGGCGTTCACCTTC. This chain uses TRBV28 with TRBJ1-2; D perhaps matches TRBD1 (6 bases). The CDR3 covers 11 residues. Germline lookup yields CDR1 MDHEN and CDR2 SYDVKM. V lost 5 bases to trimming and J lost 13 bases, with 14 bases between them.

The V and J genes are TRBV6-5 and TRBJ1-5; 7 bases line up with TRBD1. The CDR3 loop spans 13 amino acids. Germline loops: CDR1 MNHEY, CDR2 SVGAGI. V gave up 6 bases and J gave up 4 bases; unmatched junction bases: 3. CDR3 DNA: TGTGCCAGCAGGCTACAGGGGAATCAGCCCCAGCATTTT. This translates into CASRLQGNQPQHF.

This clone was seen more than once but under ten times. This sample includes further DNA sequences coding for the same CDR3. The rearrangement links TRBV5-1 to TRBJ2-5, with D hard to call. The CDR3 is made up of 13 amino acids. Trimming left V 2 bases short and J 3 bases short, with 8 bases between. Germline V gives CDR1 SGHRS, CDR2 YFSETQ. The CDR3 DNA reads as TGCGCCAGCAGCTTTGGTGGGGAAGAGACCCAGTACTTC. It encodes CASSFGGEETQYF.

A few counts support this clone. V usage is TRBV7-2 and J usage is TRBJ2-5; TRBD1 matches at 11 bases. Germline V gene data show CDR1 as SGHTA and CDR2 as FQGNSA. V shed 0 bases and J 3 bases; nucleotides not matched to a gene: 15. The CDR3 sequence is 20 residues long. CDR3 region: CASSLAYGQGAGFREETQYF. In DNA form, the CDR3 reads TGTGCCAGCAGCTTAGCGTATGGACAGGGGGCCGGTTTTCGCGAAGAGACCCAGTACTTC.

This clone was picked up a small number of times. The V call is TRBV19, the J call TRBJ1-2; D remains ambiguous. This CDR3 contains 13 residues. From germline, CDR1 is LNHDA and CDR2 SQIVND (reference sequence). The V and J ends lost 8 bases and 4 bases respectively, with 14 bases between them. Here the CDR3 DNA reads TGTGCCAGTTTTGAATCCGGTTTCTATGGCTACACCTTC. Amino acid sequence: CASFESGFYGYTF. Full variable domain (rest looked up from reference TRBV19 and TRBJ1-2): DGGITQSPKYLFRKEGQNVTLSCEQNLNHDAMYWYRQDPGQGLRLIYYSQIVNDFQKGDIAEGYSVSREKKESFPLTVTSAQKNPTAFYLCASFESGFYGYTFGSGTRLTVV.

The chain uses TRBV7-9 and TRBJ1-2; possibly TRBD1 for D (6 bases). This CDR3 region has 13 residues. CDR1 and CDR2 (germline): SEHNR, FQNEAQ (reference sequence). Trimming removed 4 bases at V and 3 bases at J, with 9 bases between. For the CDR3, the DNA is TGTGCCAGCAGCTGGGGGCAGGACTATGGCTACACCTTC. As protein: CASSWGQDYGYTF.

This clone has just a few counts. This chain joins TRBV29-1 and TRBJ2-7; the D gene is possibly TRBD1 (6 bases). The germline CDR1 and CDR2 sequences are SQVTM and ANQGSEA. This CDR3 has 15 amino acids. The V gene lost 4 bases and the J gene lost 0 bases, with 16 bases spanning the gap. For the CDR3, the DNA is TGCAGCGTTGGGTCGGGACACCTCTTCTCCTACGAGCAGTACTTC. Its protein product is CSVGSGHLFSYEQYF.

The chain joins TRBV27 to TRBJ1-5, with D tentatively TRBD1 (5 bases). This CDR3 has 14 residues. V was cut by 6 bases and J by 6 bases, with 15 bases left in between. Germline lookup yields CDR1 MNHEY and CDR2 SMNVEV (reference sequence). CDR3 residues: CASSPRRGIQPQHF. The DNA for the CDR3 is TGTGCCAGCAGCCCTCGGCGGGGGATTCAGCCCCAGCATTTT.

This clone turned up a few times. The chain combines TRBV5-1 with TRBJ2-3, with D uncertain. There are 13 residues in the CDR3. CDR1 SGHRS and CDR2 YFSETQ come from the germline V gene. With 4 bases removed from V and 6 bases from J, the gap between germline ends came to 12 bases. The CDR3 loop is CASSAVGGDTQYF. CDR3 nucleotides: TGCGCCAGCAGCGCCGTAGGTGGCGATACGCAGTATTTT.

The J gene is TRBJ1-4, the V gene TRBV9; 11 positions match TRBD1. The CDR3 contains 17 residues. J was trimmed by 8 bases and V by 3 bases; bases with no gene match: 12. Germline V gives CDR1 SGDLS, CDR2 YYNGEE. The DNA of the CDR3 is TGTGCCAGCAGCGCCCCCGGGACAGGGGGAGTAGGCGAAAAACTGTTTTTT. As protein: CASSAPGTGGVGEKLFF.

For the CDR3, the DNA is TGTGCCATCAGTCTTGTTCCAGGGAGATACTACAATGAGCAGTTCTTC. Its protein is CAISLVPGRYYNEQFF. The chain recombines TRBV10-3 with TRBJ2-1, with D possibly called TRBD1 or TRBD2 (5 bases each). The germline V and J ends were trimmed by 5 bases and 3 bases, with 17 bases remaining between them. This CDR3 contains 16 residues. Germline V gene data show CDR1 as ENHRY and CDR2 as SYGVKD.

This clone turned up a few times. This CDR3 reads CASSLQGASYNEQFF. DNA of the CDR3: TGTGCCAGCAGCTTACAGGGGGCATCCTACAATGAGCAGTTCTTC. J is TRBJ2-1 and V is TRBV11-2, with 8 bases identical to TRBD1. With V trimmed by 2 bases and J by 1 base, 1 base remained unmatched. The germline V gene has CDR1 SGHAT and CDR2 FQNNGV. This CDR3 spans 15 amino acids.

In this sample, this clone turned up a few times. This chain links TRBV5-4 with TRBJ1-5; D call uncertain. Germline V gene sequence: CDR1 SGHNT, CDR2 YYREEE (reference sequence). V was clipped by 1 base and J by 13 bases, with 3 bases between them. This CDR3 spans 9 amino acids. The CDR3: CASSLTQHF. The CDR3 DNA sequence: TGTGCCAGCAGCTTGACACAGCATTTT. The variable domain in full, completed from reference TRBV5-4 and TRBJ1-5, reads ETGVTQSPTHLIKTRGQQVTLRCSSQSGHNTVSWYQQALGQGPQFIFQYYREEENGRGNFPPRFSGLQFPNYSSELNVNALELDDSALYLCASSLTQHFGDGTRLSIL.

This chain links TRBV5-1 with TRBJ2-5, with 9 bases fitting TRBD1. CDR1 is SGHRS, CDR2 YFSETQ, per germline. The CDR3 is made up of 15 amino acids. Trimming took 0 bases from V and 5 from J; bases not matched to a gene: 5. CDR3 nucleotides: TGCGCCAGCAGCTTGGCGGGGACAGGGCCGGAGACCCAGTACTTC. Its translation is CASSLAGTGPETQYF.

This clone was recorded a few times. The same CDR3 is also encoded by other DNA sequences in this sample. The rearrangement joins TRBV5-1 to TRBJ2-1; D is unclear. Trimming removed 0 bases from V and 0 bases from J, with 10 bases in between. The CDR3 spans 16 residues. Germline V gene lookup returns CDR1 SGHRS and CDR2 YFSETQ. The chain's CDR3 is CASSLAEGSSYNEQFF. The CDR3 DNA reads as TGCGCCAGCAGCTTGGCCGAAGGGTCCTCCTACAATGAGCAGTTCTTC.

The chain carries TRBV6-5 and TRBJ2-7; D gene unclear. This CDR3 region has 12 residues. Trimming pared 4 bases from V and 6 bases from J, leaving 10 bases between. In germline, CDR1 is MNHEY, CDR2 SVGAGI. The CDR3 DNA sequence: TGTGCCAGCAGTTCACCCGGTGTCGAGCAGTACTTC. Translated: CASSSPGVEQYF.

The V call is TRBV15, the J call TRBJ1-1, with 12 bases aligning to TRBD1. The CDR3 has 18 residues. Germline V gene sequence: CDR1 LNHNV, CDR2 YYDKDF (reference sequence). V lost 2 bases, J lost 0 bases, and 7 bases stayed unmatched. In DNA form, the CDR3 reads TGTGCCACCAGCAGACTTTTGGGGACAGGGGGCTTGAACACTGAAGCTTTCTTT. It codes for CATSRLLGTGGLNTEAFF.

The rearrangement uses TRBV9 and TRBJ2-7; 8 bases are a match to TRBD1. Germline CDR1 SGDLS, CDR2 YYNGEE. V shed 8 bases, J shed 2 bases, and the junction held 9 bases outside the gene matches. The CDR3 totals 14 residues. The CDR3 nucleotides read TGTGCCAGTGCACGGGGGACAGGTACCTACGAGCAGTACTTC. Its translation is CASARGTGTYEQYF.

The chain recombines TRBV7-2 with TRBJ1-1; no clear D gene. Trimming pared 4 bases from V and 1 base from J, leaving 16 bases between. This CDR3 spans 16 amino acids. Germline V gene sequence: CDR1 SGHTA, CDR2 FQGNSA. The CDR3 nucleotides read TGTGCCAGCAGCTCCGAACTTAATAACGGGAACACTGAAGCTTTCTTT. Translated: CASSSELNNGNTEAFF.

The V and J genes are TRBV5-1 and TRBJ1-2; TRBD1 matches 7 bases. This CDR3 has 14 amino acids. V trimming: 3 bases; J trimming: 7 bases; junction bases outside the gene matches: 9. Germline assignment: CDR1 SGHRS and CDR2 YFSETQ. CDR3 loop: CASSSTTGDGGYTF. DNA for the CDR3: TGCGCCAGCAGCTCGACCACAGGGGATGGTGGCTACACCTTC.

This clone was seen only a few times. This sample also contains other DNA sequences that code for the same CDR3. The chain employs TRBV4-3 and TRBJ2-7; D might be TRBD2 (6 bases). Germline V gives CDR1 LGHNA, CDR2 YSLEER. CDR3 length: 15 residues. Trimming left V 0 bases short and J 4 bases short, with 13 bases between. Here the CDR3 reads CASSQEGRGGYEQYF. DNA of the CDR3: TGCGCCAGCAGCCAAGAAGGTAGGGGAGGTTACGAGCAGTACTTC.

The gene calls are TRBV29-1 and TRBJ2-1, with D perhaps TRBD1 (5 bases). V was shortened by 4 bases and J by 7 bases, with 11 bases between the two germline ends. Germline loops: CDR1 SQVTM, CDR2 ANQGSEA. The CDR3 sequence is 12 residues long. CDR3 bases: TGCAGCGTTGTCAGGGTACAAAATGAGCAGTTCTTC. As protein: CSVVRVQNEQFF.

This clone was seen a few times. The gene calls are TRBV27 and TRBJ2-7; D assignment may be TRBD1 or TRBD2 (6 bases each). CDR1 MNHEY and CDR2 SMNVEV come from the germline V gene (reference sequence). This CDR3 spans 14 amino acids. Between the trimmed V and J ends, which lost 6 bases and 2 bases, there was a span of 14 bases. Here the CDR3 reads CASSQWGAAYEQYF. CDR3 bases: TGTGCCAGCAGCCAGTGGGGGGCCGCCTACGAGCAGTACTTC.

The chain couples TRBV7-3 to TRBJ2-2, with D unclear. Between the trimmed V and J ends, which lost 2 bases and 8 bases, there was a span of 15 bases. Germline values: CDR1 SGHTA, CDR2 FQGTGA. CDR3 length equals 15 residues. CDR3 DNA sequence: TGTGCCAGCAGCTTACGTGGACCTATAGGTGGGGAGCTGTTTTTT. The encoded protein is CASSLRGPIGGELFF.